This entry lists 6 T cell receptor beta chains sequenced from one sample in a study of tumor and adjacent non-tumor tissue in lung cancer. TCRbeta libraries were built with three rounds of nested PCR, modified from ARM-PCR. From the multiplex PCR reads, TCRdb called clonotypes with MiXCR, one entry per CDR3 protein. The sample holds approximately 77,000 distinct CDR3 sequences, more than 80% seen once. The template was RNA from unsorted bulk tissue. Distant lung tissue was collected more than 3 cm away from the tumor edge. The material sequenced was distant non-tumor lung tissue. These receptors all stem from a man aged 55 to 69 with non-small cell lung cancer.

To note about this clonotype: It may be a read error: a sequence one base away is much more abundant. The V and J genes are TRBV20-1 and TRBJ2-1; a weak D match, TRBD2 (9 bases). Trimming left V 0 bases short and J 8 bases short, with 26 bases between. Germline V gene data show CDR1 as DFQATT and CDR2 as SNEGSKA (reference sequence). The CDR3 is made up of 18 amino acids. The CDR3 spells CSARDGRGLAGTWDEQFF. The CDR3 coding sequence is TGCAGTGCTAGAGACGGCAGGGGGCTAGCGGGGACTTGGGATGAGCAGTTCTTC.

This chain uses TRBV4-1 with TRBJ2-3, with D possibly being TRBD1 (5 bases). This CDR3 is 16 amino acids long. In germline, CDR1 is MGHRA, CDR2 YSYEKL. V lost 4 bases, J lost 6 bases, and 20 bases lay in between. CDR3 loop: CASSRLSGPQVDTQYF. The CDR3 DNA is TGCGCCAGCAGCCGCCTGTCCGGGCCACAGGTCGATACGCAGTATTTT.

CDR3 sequence (DNA): TGTGCCAGCAGCCATGGGAGCAGGCAAGAGACCCAGTACTTC. Amino acid sequence: CASSHGSRQETQYF. This chain links TRBV4-2 with TRBJ2-5; D might be TRBD2 (5 bases). The CDR3 spans 14 residues. From germline, CDR1 is LGHNA and CDR2 YNFKEQ. The ends were cut back, 3 bases at V and 2 bases at J, with 10 bases in the middle.

This clonotype is a singleton in its sample. One end of the junction is discordant with germline, which a read error may explain. This chain joins TRBV20-1 and TRBJ2-3, with 8 nucleotides matching TRBD2. Germline CDR1 reads DFQATT; CDR2 reads SNEGSKA (reference sequence). This CDR3 spans 14 amino acids. CDR3 protein: CSANRGGRADAQCF. The CDR3 region has the DNA TGCAGTGCCAACCGCGGGGGGCGGGCAGATGCGCAGTGTTTT.

The sample holds one count of this clonotype. One junction end does not reproduce the germline sequence, and a read error may be involved. J is TRBJ2-2 and V is TRBV6-1; possible D gene TRBD2, 5 bases. The germline V gene has CDR1 MNHNS and CDR2 SASEGT. This CDR3 region has 11 residues. CDR3 DNA: TGTACCAGCAGGAGGTCCGGGGAGCTGTTTTTT. Amino acids: CTSRRSGELFF.

Comment on this clonotype: One junction end does not reproduce the germline sequence, and a read error may be involved. The rearrangement uses TRBV11-2 and TRBJ2-7; either TRBD1 or TRBD2 may fit D (6 bases each). This CDR3 has 16 amino acids. CDR1 is SGHAT, CDR2 FQNNGV, per germline. The CDR3 coding sequence is TGTGTCAGCAGCCGTGTGAGGGGGGTTCTCTCCTACGAGCAGTACTTC. Translation gives CVSSRVRGVLSYEQYF.